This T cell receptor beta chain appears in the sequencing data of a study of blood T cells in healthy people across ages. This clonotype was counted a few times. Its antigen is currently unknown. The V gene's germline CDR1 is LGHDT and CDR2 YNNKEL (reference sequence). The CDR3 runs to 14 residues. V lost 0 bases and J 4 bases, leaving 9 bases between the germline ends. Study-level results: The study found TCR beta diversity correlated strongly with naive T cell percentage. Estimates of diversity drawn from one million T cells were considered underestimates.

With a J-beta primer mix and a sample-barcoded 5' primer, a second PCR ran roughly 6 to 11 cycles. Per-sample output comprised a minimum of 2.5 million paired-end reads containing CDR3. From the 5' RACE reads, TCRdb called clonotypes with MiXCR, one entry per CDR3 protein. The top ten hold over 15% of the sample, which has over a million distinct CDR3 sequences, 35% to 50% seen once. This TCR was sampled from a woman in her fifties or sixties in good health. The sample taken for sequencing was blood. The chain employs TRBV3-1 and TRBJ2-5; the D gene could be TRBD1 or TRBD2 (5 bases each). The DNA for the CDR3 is TGTGCCAGCAGCCAAGACGCTGGGGGAGAGACCCAGTACTTC. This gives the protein CASSQDAGGETQYF.